These 9 T cell receptor beta chains originate from one sample sequenced in a study of blood T cell repertoires in COVID-19. TCRdb's copy holds only in-frame clones and misses some; the assay was immunoSEQ multiplex PCR. The sample consists of about 310,000 clones, around nine tenths of them appearing once. The sequencing input was peripheral blood. The receptors here all came from a man aged 70-80 years with acute or convalescent COVID-19.

The chain recombines TRBV24-1 with TRBJ1-1; no definite D call. The V and J ends lost 4 bases and 1 base respectively, with 3 bases between them. Germline CDR1 and CDR2: KGHDR and SFDVKD. CDR3 size: 12 residues. CDR3 protein: CATSDRNTEAFF. The DNA of the CDR3 is TGTGCCACCAGTGACCGGAACACTGAAGCTTTCTTT.

The V and J genes are TRBV4-1 and TRBJ2-1; TRBD2 might be the D (6 bases). Trimming took off 0 bases at V and 0 bases at J, with 12 bases between the two ends. CDR1 and CDR2 from the germline V gene are MGHRA and YSYEKL. The CDR3 has 17 residues. Here the CDR3 DNA reads TGCGCCAGCAGCCAAGACGCGGGACTTAGCTCCTACAATGAGCAGTTCTTC. Translated, it gives CASSQDAGLSSYNEQFF.

With respect to this clone: In the same sample, other DNA sequences code for this CDR3. The chain combines TRBV18 with TRBJ2-5; no firm D call. Per germline, CDR1 KGHSH and CDR2 LQKENI. V lost 3 bases, J lost 2 bases, and 4 bases lay in between. This CDR3 is built from 12 residues. The CDR3 region has the DNA TGTGCCAGCTCACCTCGTCAAGAGACCCAGTACTTC. As protein: CASSPRQETQYF. The full variable domain, with the rest looked up from reference TRBV18 and TRBJ2-5, is NAGVMQNPRHLVRRRGQEARLRCSPMKGHSHVYWYRQLPEEGLKFMVYLQKENIIDESGMPKERFSAEFPKEGPSILRIQQVVRGDSAAYFCASSPRQETQYFGPGTRLLVL.

This clone was counted between two and nine times. The CDR3 region is CASSLVRGELFF. In DNA form, the CDR3 reads TGTGCCAGCAGTTTAGTGAGGGGGGAGCTGTTTTTT. The V gene is TRBV12-3 or TRBV12-4, the J gene TRBJ2-2; the D is unclear. The CDR3 contains 12 residues. The germline V and J ends were trimmed by 1 base and 8 bases, with 5 bases remaining between them.

This clone appeared many times. J is TRBJ2-1 and V is TRBV7-2; 12 bases map to TRBD2. The CDR3 sequence is 18 residues long. V dropped 1 base and J dropped 3; count of bases not matched to a gene: 7. Germline CDR1 is SGHTA and CDR2 is FQGNSA. CDR3 sequence reads: CASSLEGTSGRFYNEQFF. CDR3 nucleotides: TGTGCCAGCAGCTTAGAAGGAACTAGCGGGAGGTTCTACAATGAGCAGTTCTTC.

The J gene is TRBJ2-7, the V gene TRBV30; weak D call: TRBD1 (7 bases). Trimming took 4 bases from V and 6 from J, leaving 16 bases between them. The germline CDR1 and CDR2 sequences are GTSNPN and SVGIG (reference sequence). The CDR3 sequence is 13 residues long. CDR3 coding DNA: TGTGCCTGGAAGGGGGCGGGGCGCGGCGAGCAGTACTTC. As protein: CAWKGAGRGEQYF. Filled out from reference TRBV30 and TRBJ2-7, the complete variable domain reads SQTIHQWPATLVQPVGSPLSLECTVEGTSNPNLYWYRQAAGRGLQLLFYSVGIGQISSEVPQNLSASRPQDRQFILSSKKLLLSDSGFYLCAWKGAGRGEQYFGPGTRLTVT.

This chain joins TRBV5-1 and TRBJ1-5, with D possibly TRBD1 on 5 matching bases. The CDR3 is made up of 15 amino acids. V gave up 1 base and J gave up 0 bases, with 8 bases separating them. Germline V gives CDR1 SGHRS, CDR2 YFSETQ. CDR3 nucleotide sequence: TGCGCCAGCAGCTTGCGGGGGGATAGCAATCAGCCCCAGCATTTT. This gives the protein CASSLRGDSNQPQHF.

The CDR3 region is CAISESGQLQETQYF. As DNA, the CDR3 is TGTGCCATCAGTGAGTCCGGACAGCTTCAAGAGACCCAGTACTTC. The rearrangement joins TRBV10-3 to TRBJ2-5; D might be TRBD1 (6 bases). In germline, CDR1 is ENHRY, CDR2 SYGVKD. V was shortened by 0 bases and J by 2 bases, with 10 bases between the two germline ends. CDR3 length: 15 amino acids.

In regard to this clone: Other DNA sequences in the sample encode the same CDR3. This chain's CDR3 is CASSHGGYEQYF. Here the CDR3 DNA reads TGTGCCAGTAGCCACGGAGGGTACGAGCAGTACTTC. The rearrangement uses TRBV19 and TRBJ2-7; D possibly corresponds to TRBD2 (6 bases). The CDR3 totals 12 residues. Germline V lookup: CDR1 LNHDA, CDR2 SQIVND (reference sequence). Deletions cut 6 bases from V and 4 bases from J, with 10 bases between.